Each of the 28 T cell receptor beta chains below was sequenced from the same sample in a study of cytomegalovirus exposure and HLA in healthy donors. Amplification used 60 Vbeta primers and 13 Jbeta primers. The data were produced by immunoSEQ multiplex PCR, yet TCRdb's version contains in-frame clones alone and is incomplete. The sample records approximately 100,000 clones, about 79% being singletons. The sample comprised PBMCs. The source of these receptors is a man in his forties or fifties in good health and CMV-seropositive.

The sample holds one count of this clone. V usage is TRBV4-1 and J usage is TRBJ1-2; maybe TRBD1 (5 bases). CDR1 MGHRA and CDR2 YSYEKL come from the germline V gene. This CDR3 has 14 residues. Trimming shortened V by 1 base and J by 4 bases, and 10 bases separated the two germline ends. The CDR3 here is CASSQAPGVYGYTF. CDR3 coding DNA: TGCGCCAGCAGCCAAGCTCCGGGGGTCTATGGCTACACCTTC.

This CDR3 is CAIRTGLASYNEQFF. The CDR3 DNA follows: TGTGCCATCAGAACGGGACTTGCCTCCTACAATGAGCAGTTCTTC. The V gene is TRBV10-3, the J gene TRBJ2-1; TRBD2 might be the D (6 bases). CDR1 is ENHRY and CDR2 is SYGVKD in the germline V gene. Trimming pared 6 bases from V and 0 bases from J, leaving 12 bases between. This CDR3 is 15 amino acids long.

The chain combines TRBV11-2 with TRBJ1-3; no clear D. The length of the CDR3 is 17 residues. CDR1 and CDR2 (germline): SGHAT, FQNNGV. Trimming left V 1 base short and J 2 bases short, with 15 bases between. The CDR3 DNA follows: TGTGCCAGCAGCTTAGGGGTTGCGAGGAAGACTGGAAACACCATATATTTT. Protein sequence: CASSLGVARKTGNTIYF.

The count of this clone is one. The gene calls are TRBV29-1 and TRBJ2-1; 8 bases map to TRBD2. J was trimmed by 2 bases and V by 6 bases; bases with no gene match: 9. This CDR3 region has 15 residues. Germline CDR1 and CDR2: SQVTM and ANQGSEA. The CDR3 bases are TGCAGCGTGCCCCTAACTAGCGGCACCTACAATGAGCAGTTCTTC. It is translated as CSVPLTSGTYNEQFF.

This rearrangement joins TRBV27 to TRBJ1-2; D is ambiguous. There are 15 residues in the CDR3. V gave up 10 bases and J gave up 0 bases, with 18 bases separating them. In germline, CDR1 is MNHEY, CDR2 SMNVEV (reference sequence). CDR3 bases: TGTGCCACCACCTCGTCGGGGTTAACTAACTATGGCTACACCTTC. It translates to CATTSSGLTNYGYTF.

The chain links TRBV4-2 to TRBJ1-1, with TRBD1 matching 9 bases. CDR1 LGHNA and CDR2 YNFKEQ come from the germline V gene. J lost 1 base, V lost 5 bases, and 8 bases had no gene match. The CDR3 has 16 amino acids. The CDR3 coding sequence is TGTGCCAGCAGCTTGGGAGGGACAGGGTCGAACACTGAAGCTTTCTTT. This translates into CASSLGGTGSNTEAFF.

The CDR3 is CASSRLAGGDTQYF. CDR3 nucleotide sequence: TGTGCCAGCAGCCGACTAGCGGGGGGAGATACGCAGTATTTT. V and J are TRBV9 and TRBJ2-3; 13 nucleotides match TRBD2. This CDR3 has 14 amino acids. CDR1 SGDLS and CDR2 YYNGEE come from the germline V gene. The trim removed 4 bases at V and 5 bases at J, leaving 1 base unmatched.

The chain links TRBV28 to TRBJ1-2; TRBD1 matches 9 bases. J was trimmed by 4 bases and V by 5 bases; bases with no gene match: 2. Per the germline V gene, CDR1 is MDHEN and CDR2 is SYDVKM. This CDR3 contains 13 residues. The CDR3 nucleotides are TGTGCCAGCAGTGTGGACAGGGGCTATGGCTACACCTTC. It is translated as CASSVDRGYGYTF.

The J gene is TRBJ2-7, the V gene TRBV6-1; 7 bases match TRBD1. This CDR3 region has 13 residues. Germline loops: CDR1 MNHNS, CDR2 SASEGT. The ends lost 8 bases at V and 3 bases at J; junction bases unmatched: 7. CDR3 bases: TGTGCCAGCGTGGGACAGACTAACTACGAGCAGTACTTC. Its translation: CASVGQTNYEQYF.

This chain's CDR3 is CASRAGGRLHNEQFF. Written as DNA, the CDR3 is TGCGCCAGCAGAGCGGGGGGGCGGCTCCACAATGAGCAGTTCTTC. V usage is TRBV4-1 and J usage is TRBJ2-1, with 10 bases identical to TRBD2. V lost 6 bases, J lost 5 bases, and 7 bases stayed unmatched. The CDR3 has 15 residues. In germline, CDR1 is MGHRA, CDR2 YSYEKL.

Only a few counts were recorded for this clone. This chain links TRBV2 with TRBJ2-6; 8 bases fit TRBD1. CDR1 and CDR2 from the germline V gene are SNHLY and FYNNEI. The CDR3 totals 16 residues. V gave up 8 bases and J gave up 3 bases; unmatched junction bases: 9. CDR3 region: CASLAGGAGGANVLTF. DNA for the CDR3: TGTGCCAGCTTAGCAGGGGGCGCGGGTGGGGCCAACGTCCTGACTTTC.

This clone was seen a single time. This chain links TRBV4-1 with TRBJ2-7; 9 bases match TRBD2. The V gene end was trimmed by 2 bases and the J gene end by 4 bases; junction bases not matched to a gene: 9. The CDR3 is made up of 16 amino acids. Germline loops: CDR1 MGHRA, CDR2 YSYEKL. The DNA for the CDR3 is TGCGCCAGCAGCCAATACGGAGCGGGGGGACCTTACGAGCAGTACTTC. Translating gives CASSQYGAGGPYEQYF.

V is TRBV19 and J is TRBJ1-5, with D maybe TRBD1 (6 bases). Germline values: CDR1 LNHDA, CDR2 SQIVND (reference sequence). V shed 3 bases and J shed 6 bases, with 18 bases lying between them. There are 16 residues in the CDR3. DNA for the CDR3: TGTGCCAGTAGTATCCGGGGGGCGAACCCCCGTCAGCCCCAGCATTTT. As protein: CASSIRGANPRQPQHF.

This chain uses TRBV30 with TRBJ2-2; 8 nucleotides agree with TRBD1. V dropped 0 bases and J dropped 3; count of bases not matched to a gene: 15. The CDR3 consists of 19 residues. CDR1 and CDR2 from the germline V gene are GTSNPN and SVGIG (reference sequence). The CDR3 DNA follows: TGTGCCTGGAGTGTCGGGCTATATGGACAGGGAGAGGACACCGGGGAGCTGTTTTTT. Its translation is CAWSVGLYGQGEDTGELFF.

V usage is TRBV7-6 and J usage is TRBJ2-2; 7 nucleotides agree with TRBD1. J was trimmed by 3 bases and V by 7 bases; bases with no gene match: 8. CDR3 length: 15 amino acids. Germline CDR1 SGHVS, CDR2 FNYEAQ. In DNA, the CDR3 is TGTGCCAGCACGACAGGGAATTGGGACACCGGGGAGCTGTTTTTT. Translated: CASTTGNWDTGELFF.

The chain is built from TRBV19 and TRBJ1-1; 10 bases fit TRBD1. Germline V lookup: CDR1 LNHDA, CDR2 SQIVND (reference sequence). V lost 4 bases and J lost 3; bases outside the gene matches: 5. This CDR3 is 15 amino acids long. Here the CDR3 DNA reads TGTGCCAGTAGTAAGGACAGGGGGGAAGACACTGAAGCTTTCTTT. It encodes CASSKDRGEDTEAFF.

The table lists this clone with a few counts. The rearrangement links TRBV18 to TRBJ2-2, with TRBD1 identical over 9 bases. This CDR3 is 17 amino acids long. V shed 5 bases and J 0 bases; nucleotides not matched to a gene: 7. Germline V gives CDR1 KGHSH, CDR2 LQKENI. CDR3 loop: CASSGTGNFANTGELFF. For the CDR3, the DNA is TGTGCCAGCTCAGGGACAGGGAATTTCGCGAACACCGGGGAGCTGTTTTTT.

The rearrangement links TRBV2 to TRBJ1-1; D is perhaps TRBD1 (5 bases). Trimming took 5 bases from V and 11 from J, leaving 15 bases between them. Per germline, CDR1 SNHLY and CDR2 FYNNEI. This CDR3 comprises 12 residues. CDR3 sequence: CASSPLLGGAFF. DNA for the CDR3: TGTGCCAGCAGTCCCTTGTTGGGGGGTGCTTTCTTT.

The DNA for the CDR3 is TGCGCCAGCAGTGAGTTCGCCGGGACAGGGGCCAACTATGGCTACACCTTC. The encoded protein is CASSEFAGTGANYGYTF. The rearrangement joins TRBV10-2 to TRBJ1-2, with 10 bases aligning to TRBD1. Germline V lookup: CDR1 WSHSY, CDR2 SAAADI. The trim removed 1 base at V and 2 bases at J, leaving 7 bases unmatched. The CDR3 is 17 residues long.

V gene TRBV15 combines with J gene TRBJ2-2; 7 nucleotides line up with TRBD1. This CDR3 spans 17 amino acids. V lost 2 bases, J lost 1 base, and 7 bases stayed unmatched. Per the germline V gene, CDR1 is LNHNV and CDR2 is YYDKDF (reference sequence). Written as DNA, the CDR3 is TGTGCCACCAGCAGACCTCTTAGGACAGGGAACACCGGGGAGCTGTTTTTT. It yields the protein CATSRPLRTGNTGELFF.

The rearrangement joins TRBV18 to TRBJ2-3; D perhaps matches TRBD1 (6 bases). V was shortened by 0 bases and J by 4 bases, with 14 bases between the two germline ends. Per germline, CDR1 KGHSH and CDR2 LQKENI. CDR3 length: 16 amino acids. The CDR3 is CASSPPMGHRADTQYF. DNA for the CDR3: TGTGCCAGCTCACCACCTATGGGCCACAGGGCAGATACGCAGTATTTT.

This sequence joins TRBV25-1 and TRBJ2-5, with D hard to call. This CDR3 region has 11 residues. Germline CDR1 MGHDK, CDR2 SYGVNS. V was clipped by 8 bases and J by 7 bases, with 11 bases between them. CDR3 nucleotide sequence: TGTGCCAGCTCCCGTACCGGGACCCAGTACTTC. It translates to CASSRTGTQYF.

The genes are TRBV5-4 and TRBJ2-3; the match to TRBD2 covers 16 bases. The V gene's germline CDR1 is SGHNT and CDR2 YYREEE (reference sequence). Germline trimming cut 3 bases from V and 5 bases from J; bases unmatched to any gene: 9. CDR3 length equals 18 residues. The CDR3: CASSWMTGTSGRGDTQYF. CDR3 DNA sequence: TGTGCCAGCAGCTGGATGACCGGGACTAGCGGGAGGGGAGATACGCAGTATTTT.

This sequence joins TRBV5-4 and TRBJ2-3; no firm D call. Trimming took off 3 bases at V and 2 bases at J, with 10 bases between the two ends. Germline CDR1 SGHNT, CDR2 YYREEE (reference sequence). This CDR3 has 14 residues. The CDR3: CASSSRGSTDTQYF. DNA for the CDR3: TGTGCCAGCAGCTCCCGCGGATCCACAGATACGCAGTATTTT.

J is TRBJ1-1 and V is TRBV10-3; D call uncertain. This CDR3 comprises 13 residues. Between the trimmed V and J ends, which lost 4 bases and 7 bases, there was a span of 13 bases. CDR1 is ENHRY, CDR2 SYGVKD, per germline. The CDR3: CAISGGYGNEAFF. The CDR3 DNA sequence: TGTGCCATCAGTGGAGGTTACGGGAATGAAGCTTTCTTT.

The chain couples TRBV11-3 to TRBJ2-7, with D hard to call. Germline CDR1 SGHNT, CDR2 YENEEA. This CDR3 spans 15 amino acids. V lost 1 base and J lost 0, with 10 bases in between. The DNA of the CDR3 is TGTGCCAGCAGCTTAGGCCCCAGGTCCTCCTACGAGCAGTACTTC. It translates to CASSLGPRSSYEQYF.

The chain recombines TRBV9 with TRBJ2-7, with D perhaps matching TRBD2 (6 bases). V was pared by 0 bases and J by 4 bases, with 14 bases between. The CDR3 sequence is 15 residues long. Germline assignment: CDR1 SGDLS and CDR2 YYNGEE. The CDR3 sequence is CASSVGGRSPYEQYF. The CDR3 DNA is TGTGCCAGCAGCGTAGGTGGGAGGAGTCCATACGAGCAGTACTTC.

In this sample, this clone turned up a few times. V and J are TRBV7-9 and TRBJ1-3, with 12 bases identical to TRBD1. V dropped 2 bases and J dropped 3; count of bases not matched to a gene: 8. Germline CDR1 SEHNR, CDR2 FQNEAQ (reference sequence). This CDR3 has 18 residues. The chain's CDR3 is CASSLLLGQGASGNTIYF. CDR3 bases: TGTGCCAGCAGCTTATTATTGGGACAGGGGGCGAGTGGAAACACCATATATTTT.